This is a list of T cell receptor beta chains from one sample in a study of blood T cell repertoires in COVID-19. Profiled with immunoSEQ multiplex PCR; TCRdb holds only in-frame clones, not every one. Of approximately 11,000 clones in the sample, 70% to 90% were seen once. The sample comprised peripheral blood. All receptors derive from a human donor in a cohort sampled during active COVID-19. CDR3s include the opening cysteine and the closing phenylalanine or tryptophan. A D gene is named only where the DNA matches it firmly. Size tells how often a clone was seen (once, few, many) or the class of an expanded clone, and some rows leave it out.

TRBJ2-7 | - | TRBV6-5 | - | CASRHQGAVEQYF | TGTGCCAGCAGACACCAGGGTGCGGTCGAGCAGTACTTC
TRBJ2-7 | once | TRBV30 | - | CAWSVGQWQAPEQYF | TGTGCCTGGAGTGTAGGCCAGTGGCAGGCCCCCGAGCAGTACTTC
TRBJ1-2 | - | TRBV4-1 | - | CASSQARQVRSNYGYTF | TGCGCCAGCAGCCAAGCCCGACAGGTTAGATCTAACTATGGCTACACCTTC
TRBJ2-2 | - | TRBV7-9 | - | CASAPSRDGELFF | TGTGCCAGCGCCCCTAGTAGAGATGGGGAGCTGTTTTTT
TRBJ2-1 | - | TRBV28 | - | CASSSTLSNEQFF | TGTGCCAGCAGTTCGACACTCTCCAATGAGCAGTTCTTC
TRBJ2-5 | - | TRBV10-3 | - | CAISPGSQETQYF | TGTGCCATCAGCCCGGGATCACAAGAGACCCAGTACTTC
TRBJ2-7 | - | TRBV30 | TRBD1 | CAWSGQGGTLYEQYF | TGTGCCTGGAGCGGACAGGGCGGTACCCTCTACGAGCAGTACTTC
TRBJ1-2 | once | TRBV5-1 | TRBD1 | CASSSGQAYNYGYTF | TGCGCCAGCAGCTCGGGACAGGCGTATAACTATGGCTACACCTTC
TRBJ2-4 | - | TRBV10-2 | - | CASSEYGSSQFLAKNIQYF | TGCGCCAGCAGTGAGTACGGGAGTTCACAATTTCTAGCCAAAAACATTCAGTACTTC
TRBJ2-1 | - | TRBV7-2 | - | CASSLRKSSYNEQFF | TGTGCCAGCAGCTTAAGAAAGAGCTCCTACAATGAGCAGTTCTTC
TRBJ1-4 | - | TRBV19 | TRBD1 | CASSILGAKGADEKLFF | TGTGCCAGTAGTATTTTGGGTGCGAAGGGGGCGGATGAAAAACTGTTTTTT
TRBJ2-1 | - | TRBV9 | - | CASSVDPSEQFF | TGTGCCAGCAGCGTAGATCCATCTGAGCAGTTCTTC
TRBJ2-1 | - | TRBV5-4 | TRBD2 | CASSLGGSSGPYNEQFF | TGTGCCAGCAGCTTGGGCGGGAGTAGCGGGCCCTACAATGAGCAGTTCTTC
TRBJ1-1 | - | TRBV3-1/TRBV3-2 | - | CASRGGTEAFF | TGTGCCAGCAGGGGGGGCACTGAAGCTTTCTTT
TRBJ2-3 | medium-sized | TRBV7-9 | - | CASSQSPRRDTQYF | TGTGCCAGCAGCCAAAGCCCGAGGAGAGATACGCAGTATTTT
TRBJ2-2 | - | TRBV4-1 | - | CASSHFHRSANTGELFF | TGCGCCAGCAGTCATTTCCACCGGAGCGCGAACACCGGGGAGCTGTTTTTT
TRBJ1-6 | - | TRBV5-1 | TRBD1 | CASSLTTGNANSPLHF | TGCGCCAGCAGCTTGACGACAGGGAACGCTAATTCACCCCTCCACTTT
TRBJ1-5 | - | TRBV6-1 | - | CASSEYRQINQPQHF | TGTGCCAGCAGTGAATATCGTCAGATCAATCAGCCCCAGCATTTT
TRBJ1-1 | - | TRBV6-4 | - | CASKQGTEAFF | TGTGCCAGCAAACAGGGAACTGAAGCTTTCTTT
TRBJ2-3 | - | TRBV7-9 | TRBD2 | CASSLGLADLTDTQYF | TGTGCCAGCAGCCTCGGACTAGCTGACCTCACAGATACGCAGTATTTT
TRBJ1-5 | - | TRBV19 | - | CASSTTAYSNQPQHF | TGTGCCAGTAGTACCACAGCCTATAGCAATCAGCCCCAGCATTTT
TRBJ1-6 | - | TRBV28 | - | CASSYRGFGNSPLHF | TGTGCCAGCAGTTATAGGGGATTCGGGAATTCACCCCTCCACTTT
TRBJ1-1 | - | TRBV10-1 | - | CASSQTYRHTEAFF | TGCGCCAGCAGTCAGACCTACAGGCATACTGAAGCTTTCTTT
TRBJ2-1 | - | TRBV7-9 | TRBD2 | CASSLRTSGTHEQFF | TGTGCCAGCAGCTTAAGGACTAGCGGGACCCATGAGCAGTTCTTC
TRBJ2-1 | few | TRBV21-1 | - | CASSKGLAGDNEQFF | TGTGCCAGCAGCAAAGGGCTAGCGGGAGACAATGAGCAGTTCTTC
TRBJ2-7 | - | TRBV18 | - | CASSPVTGKTYEQYF | TGTGCCAGCTCACCGGTCACAGGGAAGACCTACGAGCAGTACTTC
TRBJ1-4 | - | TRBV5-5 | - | CASSRFNEKLFF | TGTGCCAGCAGCCGGTTCAATGAAAAACTGTTTTTT
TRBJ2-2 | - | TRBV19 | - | CASSIGAAGELFF | TGTGCCAGTAGTATTGGGGCTGCCGGGGAGCTGTTTTTT
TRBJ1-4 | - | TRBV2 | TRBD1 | CASSVQGANEKLFF | TGTGCCAGCAGTGTACAGGGGGCTAATGAAAAACTGTTTTTT
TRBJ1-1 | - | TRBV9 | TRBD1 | CASSVPRTGEVGDTEAFF | TGTGCCAGCAGCGTCCCGAGGACAGGGGAGGTCGGGGACACTGAAGCTTTCTTT
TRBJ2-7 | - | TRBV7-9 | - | CASSLGAYYEQYF | TGTGCCAGCAGCTTGGGAGCGTACTACGAGCAGTACTTC
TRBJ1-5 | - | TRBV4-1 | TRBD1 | CASSPSFNRGYSNQPQHF | TGCGCCAGCAGCCCCAGTTTTAACAGGGGGTATAGCAATCAGCCCCAGCATTTT
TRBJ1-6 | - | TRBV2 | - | CASRKPGGLGDNSPLHF | TGTGCCAGCAGGAAACCGGGGGGGCTGGGTGATAATTCACCCCTCCACTTT
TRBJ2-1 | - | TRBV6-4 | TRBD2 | CASSAPTSGRNEQFF | TGTGCCAGCAGTGCACCGACTAGCGGGAGAAATGAGCAGTTCTTC
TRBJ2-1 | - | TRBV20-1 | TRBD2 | CSASKFRGGRAFYNEQFF | TGCAGTGCTAGTAAGTTTAGGGGCGGGAGGGCCTTCTACAATGAGCAGTTCTTC
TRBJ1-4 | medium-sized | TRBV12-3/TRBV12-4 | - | CASREVNEKLFF | TGTGCCAGCAGGGAGGTGAATGAAAAACTGTTTTTT
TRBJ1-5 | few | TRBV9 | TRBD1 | CASSGEIDRGDQPQHF | TGTGCCAGCAGCGGAGAAATTGACAGGGGTGATCAGCCCCAGCATTTT
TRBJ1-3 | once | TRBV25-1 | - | CASSVPGEKNTIYF | TGTGCCAGCAGTGTACCAGGCGAGAAAAACACCATATATTTT
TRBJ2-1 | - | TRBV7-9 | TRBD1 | CASSLGQGDPEQFF | TGTGCCAGCAGCTTGGGACAGGGTGACCCTGAGCAGTTCTTC
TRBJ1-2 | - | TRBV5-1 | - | CASSLETRGGGYTF | TGCGCCAGCAGCTTGGAAACTCGGGGTGGGGGCTACACCTTC
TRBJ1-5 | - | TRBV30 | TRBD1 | CAWSNPGTGGRNQPQHF | TGTGCCTGGAGTAACCCCGGGACAGGGGGTCGGAATCAGCCCCAGCATTTT
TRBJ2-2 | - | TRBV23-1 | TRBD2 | CASSHISGGASGRSANTGELFF | TGCGCCAGCAGTCATATCTCGGGTGGGGCTAGCGGGAGGTCAGCGAACACCGGGGAGCTGTTTTTT
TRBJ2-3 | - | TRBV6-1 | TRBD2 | CASSDLGLAVKDTQYF | TGTGCCAGCAGTGACCTGGGACTAGCGGTTAAAGATACGCAGTATTTT
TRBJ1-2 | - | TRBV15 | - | CATSRDRQGSGYTF | TGTGCCACCAGCAGAGATCGTCAGGGCAGTGGCTACACCTTC
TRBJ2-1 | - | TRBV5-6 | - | CASNFRGSSYNEQFF | TGTGCCAGCAACTTCCGGGGTAGCTCCTACAATGAGCAGTTCTTC
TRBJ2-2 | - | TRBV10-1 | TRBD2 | CASSPGLDSAGELFF | TGCGCCAGCAGTCCGGGACTAGATTCCGCCGGGGAGCTGTTTTTT
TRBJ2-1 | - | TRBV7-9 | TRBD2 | CASSSPPRGRILYNEQFF | TGTGCCAGCAGCTCCCCCCCTCGCGGGAGGATCCTCTACAATGAGCAGTTCTTC
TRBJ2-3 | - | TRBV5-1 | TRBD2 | CASSLVGSGRARTDTQYF | TGCGCCAGCAGCTTGGTGGGTAGCGGGAGGGCGCGCACAGATACGCAGTATTTT
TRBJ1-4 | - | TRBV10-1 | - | CASSPQGTEKLFF | TGCGCCAGCAGTCCACAGGGAACTGAAAAACTGTTTTTT
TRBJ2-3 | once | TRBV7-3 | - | CASSLRDVADTQYF | TGTGCCAGCAGCTTGCGGGATGTCGCAGATACGCAGTATTTT
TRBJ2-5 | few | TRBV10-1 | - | CASSDSLQETQYF | TGCGCCAGCAGTGATAGCCTCCAAGAGACCCAGTACTTC
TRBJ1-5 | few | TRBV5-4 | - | CASSVGGMYSNQPQHF | TGTGCCAGCAGTGTCGGCGGAATGTATAGCAATCAGCCCCAGCATTTT
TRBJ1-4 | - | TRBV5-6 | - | CASRIRGGDEKLFF | TGTGCCAGCAGAATCCGGGGGGGCGATGAAAAACTGTTTTTT
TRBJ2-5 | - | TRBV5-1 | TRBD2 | CASSPTSGSSAETQYF | TGCGCCAGCAGCCCGACTAGCGGGAGTAGTGCGGAGACCCAGTACTTC